This is a list of T cell receptor beta chains from one sample in a study of T cell repertoires in cytomegalovirus infection. TCRdb used MiXCR to reprocess the reads, holding one entry per CDR3 protein. The sample includes approximately 700,000 distinct CDR3 sequences, 35% of them seen just once. The sequenced material came from PBMCs. These receptors came from a human donor in good health (CMV status not recorded). Some clones in this sample may be carry-over from other donors' samples. The conserved cysteine and the conserved F or W are not part of the CDR3 here. Each record gives: CDR3 protein, V gene, D gene, J gene. D genes are given only for firm matches.

cdr3_aa: ASSIASYGSNEQF
v_call: TRBV7-8
d_call: .
j_call: TRBJ2-1

cdr3_aa: ASSNVLAQGEQF
v_call: TRBV12-3/TRBV12-4
d_call: .
j_call: TRBJ2-1

cdr3_aa: ASSEGYGRTEAF
v_call: TRBV2
d_call: .
j_call: TRBJ1-1

cdr3_aa: ASSARRGGIYGYT
v_call: TRBV11-2
d_call: .
j_call: TRBJ1-2

cdr3_aa: ASSLVVAQGSYGYT
v_call: TRBV7-2
d_call: .
j_call: TRBJ1-2

cdr3_aa: ATSDLTRDGDSVQF
v_call: TRBV24-1
d_call: .
j_call: TRBJ2-1

cdr3_aa: ASSFGGGRALVNEQF
v_call: TRBV5-1
d_call: TRBD2
j_call: TRBJ2-1

cdr3_aa: ASSETGANIQY
v_call: TRBV10-2
d_call: TRBD1
j_call: TRBJ2-4

cdr3_aa: ASSLRDGGYNEQF
v_call: TRBV7-8
d_call: .
j_call: TRBJ2-1

cdr3_aa: ARSDTPPGVGTNQPQH
v_call: TRBV6-2/TRBV6-3
d_call: .
j_call: TRBJ1-5

cdr3_aa: AISEQGRGAKNIQY
v_call: TRBV10-3
d_call: .
j_call: TRBJ2-4

cdr3_aa: ASSLRALVNQPQH
v_call: TRBV27
d_call: .
j_call: TRBJ1-5

cdr3_aa: ASSSRTPRDTQY
v_call: TRBV7-9
d_call: .
j_call: TRBJ2-3

cdr3_aa: ASRKNRDRSYEQY
v_call: TRBV7-8
d_call: TRBD1
j_call: TRBJ2-7

cdr3_aa: ASSYTRDLREQY
v_call: TRBV6-5
d_call: .
j_call: TRBJ2-7

cdr3_aa: ASSYWPGGTQY
v_call: TRBV6-5
d_call: .
j_call: TRBJ2-3

cdr3_aa: ASSEVGVPVTQH
v_call: TRBV2
d_call: .
j_call: TRBJ1-5

cdr3_aa: ATSREQGGSPLH
v_call: TRBV15
d_call: .
j_call: TRBJ1-6

cdr3_aa: ASKELRGGVQEQY
v_call: TRBV7-6
d_call: TRBD2
j_call: TRBJ2-7

cdr3_aa: ASSYDDGRAAYNEQF
v_call: TRBV6-6
d_call: .
j_call: TRBJ2-1

cdr3_aa: ASSETGGDYGYT
v_call: TRBV6-1
d_call: TRBD1
j_call: TRBJ1-2

cdr3_aa: ASSARLAAFTAETQY
v_call: TRBV7-2
d_call: TRBD2
j_call: TRBJ2-5

cdr3_aa: ASSPGLAGVRNEQF
v_call: TRBV14
d_call: TRBD2
j_call: TRBJ2-1

cdr3_aa: ASSLGFTQPQH
v_call: TRBV7-2
d_call: .
j_call: TRBJ1-5

cdr3_aa: ASSSRGDRGFSPNQPQH
v_call: TRBV19
d_call: TRBD1
j_call: TRBJ1-5

cdr3_aa: ASSYPDPNEQF
v_call: TRBV6-6
d_call: .
j_call: TRBJ2-1

cdr3_aa: ASSGQQGNQPQH
v_call: TRBV2
d_call: .
j_call: TRBJ1-5

cdr3_aa: ASRDTGELF
v_call: TRBV11-2
d_call: .
j_call: TRBJ2-2

cdr3_aa: ASSSRGGQGLSLTKNIQY
v_call: TRBV7-2
d_call: TRBD2
j_call: TRBJ2-4